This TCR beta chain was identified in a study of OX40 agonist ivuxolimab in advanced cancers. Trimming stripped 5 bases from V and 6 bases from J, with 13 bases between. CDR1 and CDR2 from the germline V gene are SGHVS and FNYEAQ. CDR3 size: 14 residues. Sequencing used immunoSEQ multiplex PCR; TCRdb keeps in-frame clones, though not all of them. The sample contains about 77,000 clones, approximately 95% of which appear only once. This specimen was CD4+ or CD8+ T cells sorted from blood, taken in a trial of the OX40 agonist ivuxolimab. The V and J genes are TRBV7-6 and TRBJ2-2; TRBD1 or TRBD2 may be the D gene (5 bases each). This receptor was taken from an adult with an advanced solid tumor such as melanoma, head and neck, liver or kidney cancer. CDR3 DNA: TGTGCCAGCAGCCATGTGGGGGACCCCGGGGAGCTGTTTTTT. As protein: CASSHVGDPGELFF.